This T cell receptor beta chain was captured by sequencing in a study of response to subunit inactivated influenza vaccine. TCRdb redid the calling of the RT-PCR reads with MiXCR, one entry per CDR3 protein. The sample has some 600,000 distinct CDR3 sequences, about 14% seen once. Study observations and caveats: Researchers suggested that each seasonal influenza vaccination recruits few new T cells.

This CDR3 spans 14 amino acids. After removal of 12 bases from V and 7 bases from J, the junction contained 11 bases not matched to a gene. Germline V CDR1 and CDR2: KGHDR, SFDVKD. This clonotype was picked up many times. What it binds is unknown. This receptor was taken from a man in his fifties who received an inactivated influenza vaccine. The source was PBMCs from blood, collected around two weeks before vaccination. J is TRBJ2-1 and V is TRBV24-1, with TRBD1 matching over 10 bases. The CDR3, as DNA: TGTGCCGGTCTAGGGGACAGGGGATTTAATGAGCAGTTCTTC. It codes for CAGLGDRGFNEQFF.